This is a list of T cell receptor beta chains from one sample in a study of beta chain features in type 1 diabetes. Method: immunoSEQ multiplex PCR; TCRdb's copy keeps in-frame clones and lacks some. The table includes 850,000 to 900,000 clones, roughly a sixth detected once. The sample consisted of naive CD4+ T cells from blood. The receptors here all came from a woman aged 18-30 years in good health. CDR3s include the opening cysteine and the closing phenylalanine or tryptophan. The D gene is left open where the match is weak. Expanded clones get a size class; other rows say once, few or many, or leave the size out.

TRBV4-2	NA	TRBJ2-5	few	CASSQDWTTQETQYF	TGTGCCAGCAGCCAAGACTGGACAACCCAAGAGACCCAGTACTTC
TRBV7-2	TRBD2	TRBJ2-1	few	CASSPSSGPYNEQFF	TGTGCCAGCAGCCCTAGTAGCGGGCCCTACAATGAGCAGTTCTTC
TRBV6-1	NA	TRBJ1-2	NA	CASSEAVGSGYTF	TGTGCCAGCAGTGAAGCAGTAGGTAGTGGCTACACCTTC
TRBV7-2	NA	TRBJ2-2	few	CASSPVGPTGELFF	TGTGCCAGCAGCCCCGTTGGACCAACCGGGGAGCTGTTTTTT
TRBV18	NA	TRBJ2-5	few	CASSPDVVQETQYF	TGTGCCAGCTCACCAGATGTAGTCCAAGAGACCCAGTACTTC
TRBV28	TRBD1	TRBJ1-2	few	CASSLWGQGFNGYTF	TGTGCCAGCAGTTTATGGGGACAGGGATTCAATGGCTACACCTTC
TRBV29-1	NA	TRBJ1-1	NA	CSVAWGENTEAFF	TGCAGCGTTGCCTGGGGGGAGAACACTGAAGCTTTCTTT
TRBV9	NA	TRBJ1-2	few	CASSLWSTGTVGYGYTF	TGTGCCAGCAGCTTATGGTCCACAGGTACCGTAGGGTATGGCTACACCTTC
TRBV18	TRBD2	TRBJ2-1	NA	CASSLAGGYNEQFF	TGTGCCAGCTCCCTAGCGGGAGGCTACAATGAGCAGTTCTTC
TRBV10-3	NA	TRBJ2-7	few	CAIMASQSSYEQYF	TGTGCCATCATGGCTAGCCAGAGCTCCTACGAGCAGTACTTC
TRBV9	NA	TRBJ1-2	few	CASSSSTGSAYGYTF	TGTGCCAGCAGCTCAAGCACAGGGAGTGCCTATGGCTACACCTTC
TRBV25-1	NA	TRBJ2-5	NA	CASSARVFVETQYF	TGTGCCAGCAGTGCACGGGTCTTTGTAGAGACCCAGTACTTC
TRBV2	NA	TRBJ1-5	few	CASMREYNQPQHF	TGTGCCAGCATGAGGGAGTACAATCAGCCCCAGCATTTT
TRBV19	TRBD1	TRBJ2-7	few	CASSKGQGGYEQYF	TGTGCCAGTAGTAAAGGACAGGGGGGCTACGAGCAGTACTTC
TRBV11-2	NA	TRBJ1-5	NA	CASSLGGGQPQHF	TGTGCCAGCAGCTTAGGCGGAGGACAGCCCCAGCATTTT
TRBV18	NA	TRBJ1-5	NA	CASSPGLGREGQPQHF	TGTGCCAGCTCACCAGGGTTGGGCCGCGAGGGTCAGCCCCAGCATTTT
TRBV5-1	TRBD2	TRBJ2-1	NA	CASSGLAGRNEQFF	TGCGCCAGCAGTGGACTAGCGGGACGGAATGAGCAGTTCTTC